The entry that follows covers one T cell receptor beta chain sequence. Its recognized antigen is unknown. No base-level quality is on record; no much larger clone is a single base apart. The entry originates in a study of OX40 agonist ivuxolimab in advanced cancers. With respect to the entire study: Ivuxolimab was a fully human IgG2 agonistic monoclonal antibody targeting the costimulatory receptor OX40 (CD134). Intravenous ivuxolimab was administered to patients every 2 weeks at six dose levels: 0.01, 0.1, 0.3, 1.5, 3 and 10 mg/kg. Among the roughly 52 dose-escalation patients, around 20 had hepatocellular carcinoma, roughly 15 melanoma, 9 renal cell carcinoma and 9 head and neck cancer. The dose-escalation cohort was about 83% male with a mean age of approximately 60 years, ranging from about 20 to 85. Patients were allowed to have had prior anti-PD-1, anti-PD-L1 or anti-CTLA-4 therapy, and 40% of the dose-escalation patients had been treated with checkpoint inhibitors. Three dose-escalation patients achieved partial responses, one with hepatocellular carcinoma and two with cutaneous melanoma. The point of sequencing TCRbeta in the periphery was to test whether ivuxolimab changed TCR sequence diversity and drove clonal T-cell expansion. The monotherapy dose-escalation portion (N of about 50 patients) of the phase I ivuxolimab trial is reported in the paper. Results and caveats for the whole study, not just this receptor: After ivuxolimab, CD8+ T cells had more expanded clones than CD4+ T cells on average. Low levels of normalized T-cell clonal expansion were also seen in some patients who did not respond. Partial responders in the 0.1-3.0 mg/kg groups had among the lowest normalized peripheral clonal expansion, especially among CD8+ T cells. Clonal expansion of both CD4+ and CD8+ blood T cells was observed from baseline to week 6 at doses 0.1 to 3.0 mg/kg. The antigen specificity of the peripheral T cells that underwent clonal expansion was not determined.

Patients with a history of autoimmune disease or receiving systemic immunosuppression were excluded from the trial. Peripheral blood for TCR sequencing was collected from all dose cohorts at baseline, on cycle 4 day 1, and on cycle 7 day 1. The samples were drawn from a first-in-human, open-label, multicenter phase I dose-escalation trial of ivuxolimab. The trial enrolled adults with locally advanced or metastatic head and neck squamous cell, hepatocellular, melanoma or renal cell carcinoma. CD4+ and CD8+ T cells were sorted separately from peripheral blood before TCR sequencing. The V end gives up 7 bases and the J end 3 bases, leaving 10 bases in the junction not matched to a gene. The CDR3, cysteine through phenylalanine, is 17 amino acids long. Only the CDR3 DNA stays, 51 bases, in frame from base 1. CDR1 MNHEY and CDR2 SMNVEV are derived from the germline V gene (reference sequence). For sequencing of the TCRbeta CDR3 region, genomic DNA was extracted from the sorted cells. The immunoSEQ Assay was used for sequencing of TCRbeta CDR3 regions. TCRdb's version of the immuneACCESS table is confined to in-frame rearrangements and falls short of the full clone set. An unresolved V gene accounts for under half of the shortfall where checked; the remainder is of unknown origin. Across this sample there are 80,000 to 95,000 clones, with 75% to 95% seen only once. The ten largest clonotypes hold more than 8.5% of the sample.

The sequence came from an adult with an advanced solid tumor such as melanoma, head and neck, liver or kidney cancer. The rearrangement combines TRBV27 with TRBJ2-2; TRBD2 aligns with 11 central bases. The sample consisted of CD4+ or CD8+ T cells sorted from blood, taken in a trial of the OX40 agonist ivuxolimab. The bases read TGTGCCAGCAAAGGGACCGGGACTAGCGGTTACACCGGGGAGCTGTTTTTT. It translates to CASKGTGTSGYTGELFF.